The T cell receptor beta chain under discussion was sequenced for a study of T cells in Graves' hyperthyroidism and ophthalmopathy (dated by TCRdb to between 2018 and 2021). With regard to the full study: Peripheral blood samples were taken at the time of initial diagnosis, prior to any treatment. The study also compared thyroid tissue and blood T-cell repertoires from about 6 Graves' hyperthyroidism patients. After sampling, hyperthyroidism patients received methimazole starting at 30 mg daily, and ophthalmopathy patients received high-dose intravenous methylprednisolone. For training and testing, the 80 to 100 patients in the discovery cohort were randomly divided in a 7:3 ratio. The paper reports TCR Vbeta CDR3 sequencing of approximately 140 peripheral blood samples: over 40 ophthalmopathy, about 75 hyperthyroidism and around 17 progressor patients. Prospective prediction of ophthalmopathy was tested in an independent validation cohort of 18 to 20 hyperthyroidism patients and some 17 patients who later progressed to ophthalmopathy. To identify distinguishing TCR V-J signatures, a discovery cohort of some 99 patients was used, comprising 40 to 45 with Graves' ophthalmopathy and roughly 60 with stable Graves' hyperthyroidism. On the study overall, not on this receptor specifically: Ophthalmopathy was separated from stable hyperthyroidism by a 13 V-J signature model, with around 88% sensitivity and about 81% specificity obtained in cross-validation and 80%/75% obtained in testing. No statistical method was used to fix the sample size in advance, and group allocation was not hidden from the investigators. Most expanded thyroid clonotypes (frequency above 0.001) were also detected in blood, suggesting blood repertoires may reflect thyroid immune responses. In validation, progression to ophthalmopathy was predicted by the model with 70.59% sensitivity and just over 72% specificity, a median of roughly six months before onset.

This clonotype was seen a handful of times. The antigen it recognizes is unknown. Per-base qualities were not stored, and no clone one base away is much larger. The TCR beta CDR3 regions were amplified from RNA transcripts. For the first round of RT-PCR on the TCR CDR3, the HTBI primer set was used together with the Qiagen OneStep RT-PCR kit. Libraries were constructed in a second round of multiplex PCR, after which size selection and purification were carried out. Libraries were sequenced paired-end with 100 bp reads on an Illumina HiSeq2000. Per the authors' processing: Raw data were processed with SOAPnuke, discarding reads with adapters, uncalled bases, mean Phred below 15, or no exact constant-primer or identifier match. High-quality paired reads were merged using COPE v1.2.5, and each unique nucleotide sequence was defined as a clonotype. Clonotypes were aligned to IMGT TRBV, TRBD and TRBJ reference segments using MiTCR v1.1. The analysis included only V-J combinations with a frequency above 0.0001, which together covered about 99% of the repertoires. A TCS score was defined as the ratio between F50 (clonal expansion) and ExV (chaos), using BLOSUM62-based TCRdist between CDR3 peptides within each V-J. Welch's t-statistics and random forest reduced 500 to 650 V-J features to 10 to 15, which were used in a naive Bayes classifier (R e1071). TCRdb's own reprocessing of the public reads used fastp at Q25 and MiXCR and kept productive beta chains. Every entry covers one CDR3 protein and lists the most common genes and DNA from its rows. TCRdb assigned the V and J calls; the authors' analysis was not used. The sample yields 300,000 to 450,000 distinct CDR3 sequences; approximately 15% were counted once. Approximately 10% of the sample is in the top ten clones.

Graves' hyperthyroidism was defined as stable when no progression to ophthalmopathy occurred over 18 months of follow-up. Hyperthyroidism patients were newly diagnosed, had a disease duration of under 2 months, and were aged 18 to 65 years. Exclusion was applied to patients with uncontrolled infections, other autoimmune diseases, pregnancy or lactation. Clinical symptoms, serum thyroxine and TRAb, thyroid ultrasound, and orbital computed tomography formed the basis for the diagnoses. PBMCs were separated from approximately 10 ml of fresh peripheral blood using Ficoll-Paque density gradient centrifugation. Trizol reagent was used to extract total RNA, and RNA quality was then checked on an Agilent 2100 Bioanalyzer. Including cysteine and phenylalanine, the CDR3 has 13 amino acids. The CDR3 DNA has 39 bases and is translated from base 1. Looking up the germline V gene yields CDR1 SGHAT and CDR2 FQNNGV. Relative to germline, V is 6 bases shorter and J is 7 bases shorter, with 16 bases between their ends.

The chain couples TRBV11-2 to TRBJ2-7, and perhaps TRBD2 as D gene, on 5 matching bases. Sequenced material: blood. The receptor comes from a woman in her sixties or seventies with Graves' hyperthyroidism. The CDR3 reads CASRSGFAREQYF. The DNA reads as follows: TGTGCCAGCAGATCGGGGTTTGCGCGTGAGCAGTACTTC.